This TCR beta chain emerged from a study of CD8+CD57+ T cells in acquired aplastic anemia. Study-wide results and caveats: It was found that 25 to 35 CD8+ CDR3 sequences were shared between patients and controls.

Those patients picked for sequencing had displayed CD8+CD57+ cell expansion on flow cytometry. Profiling that covered TCR beta VDJ and CDR3 relied on genomic DNA as its template. MiXCR was run by TCRdb on the reads, yielding one entry per CDR3 protein. The sample contains tens of thousands of distinct CDR3 sequences, around 70% of which appear only once. Trimming took off 6 bases at V and 10 bases at J, with 9 bases between the two ends. This CDR3 comprises 11 residues. Germline values: CDR1 MNHNS, CDR2 SASEGT. As regards this clonotype: Its antigen is not known.

This clonotype was sampled from a human donor with aplastic anemia. This sequence joins TRBV6-1 and TRBJ1-4; no definite D call. Sequencing was carried out using sorted CD4+, CD8+, or CD8+CD57+ T cells (not recorded which) from PBMCs. CDR3 sequence (DNA): TGTGCCAGCAGCCGGGGTGGAAAACTGTTTTTT. Translation: CASSRGGKLFF.